The T cell receptor beta chain under discussion was sequenced for a study of T cells in Graves' hyperthyroidism and ophthalmopathy. Study findings and constraints: Progression to ophthalmopathy was predicted a median of roughly 6.8 months early. Ophthalmopathy cases were set apart from stable hyperthyroidism by a 13 V-J model. The majority of expanded thyroid clonotypes above 0.001 also appeared in blood.

RNA transcripts provided the source from which TCR beta CDR3 regions were amplified. TCR CDR3 underwent first-round RT-PCR with the HTBI primer set. MiXCR, applied by TCRdb to the multiplex PCR reads, yields one record per CDR3 protein. The sample consists of 300,000 to 450,000 distinct CDR3 sequences, approximately 14% of them appearing once. This clonotype was found many times. The antigen is not known. For ophthalmopathy patients, the Clinical Activity Score was at least 3 and the NOSPECS grade at least 4; duration was under 3 months. The ends were cut back, 2 bases at V and 7 bases at J, with 11 bases in the middle. The CDR3 length is 13 residues. Germline V gene data show CDR1 as SGHAT and CDR2 as FQNNGV.

The rearrangement uses TRBV11-2 and TRBJ1-2; D gene ambiguous. The sample comprised blood. The sequence was collected from a woman under 40 with Graves' ophthalmopathy. The CDR3 is CASSLYQQSGYTF. The DNA for the CDR3 is TGTGCCAGCAGCTTATATCAGCAAAGTGGCTACACCTTC.